This is a list of T cell receptor beta chains from one sample in a study of T cell responses to AZD1222 COVID-19 vaccine. Profiled with immunoSEQ multiplex PCR; TCRdb holds only in-frame clones, not every one. The data contain 85,000 to 95,000 clones, 90% of them singletons. The sequencing used peripheral blood, collected on day 0 of AZD1222 vaccination. These TCRs come from an adult in good health. CDR3s include the opening cysteine and the closing phenylalanine or tryptophan. A D gene is named only where the DNA matches it firmly. Size is stated for part of the rows, as once, few or many counts, or as a class when the clone is expanded.

J | V | size | D | CDR3 | DNA
TRBJ2-7 | TRBV7-3 | once | . | CASSLGQLYEQYF | TGTGCCAGCAGCTTAGGACAGTTGTACGAGCAGTACTTC
TRBJ1-5 | TRBV2 | . | . | CASSEGTRSQPQHF | TGTGCCAGCAGTGAGGGGACAAGAAGTCAGCCCCAGCATTTT
TRBJ1-6 | TRBV27 | . | . | CASSFGVRSPLHF | TGTGCCAGCAGTTTCGGGGTGCGATCACCCCTCCACTTT
TRBJ1-2 | TRBV3-1/TRBV3-2 | once | TRBD1 | CASRVQGADGYTF | TGTGCCAGCAGGGTACAGGGGGCTGATGGCTACACCTTC
TRBJ2-7 | TRBV10-2 | . | . | CASSESAGSAYEQYF | TGCGCCAGCAGTGAGTCCGCGGGTTCTGCCTACGAGCAGTACTTC
TRBJ1-5 | TRBV18 | . | TRBD1 | CASSPPGRGVVNQPQHF | TGTGCCAGCTCACCACCTGGCAGGGGGGTTGTCAATCAGCCCCAGCATTTT
TRBJ2-5 | TRBV19 | . | TRBD2 | CASGGGGLQETQYF | TGTGCCAGTGGCGGGGGGGGCTTACAAGAGACCCAGTACTTC
TRBJ1-2 | TRBV6-5 | . | . | CASTPGGGDGYGYTF | TGTGCCAGCACCCCCGGTGGAGGGGACGGCTATGGCTACACCTTC
TRBJ1-6 | TRBV27 | . | . | CASRSGVYSPLHF | TGTGCCAGCCGGTCAGGGGTGTACTCACCCCTCCACTTT
TRBJ2-7 | TRBV7-2 | . | . | CASSLALRIDSSYEQYF | TGTGCCAGCAGCTTAGCTTTACGGATTGATAGCTCCTACGAGCAGTACTTC
TRBJ2-2 | TRBV9 | once | TRBD1 | CASSVALGTGNTGELFF | TGTGCCAGCAGCGTAGCACTGGGGACAGGGAACACCGGGGAGCTGTTTTTT
TRBJ2-7 | TRBV10-1 | . | TRBD1 | CASRRGDRGRPYEQYF | TGCGCCAGCAGGAGGGGAGACAGGGGGCGTCCCTACGAGCAGTACTTC
TRBJ1-4 | TRBV6-5 | . | TRBD1 | CASKTGVGEKLFF | TGTGCCAGCAAAACAGGGGTCGGTGAAAAACTGTTTTTT
TRBJ2-7 | TRBV21-1 | . | . | CASSKARRGDEQYF | TGTGCCAGCAGCAAAGCGCGGAGGGGAGACGAGCAGTACTTC
TRBJ2-2 | TRBV6-6 | . | . | CASSDTNTGELFF | TGTGCCAGCTCGGATACGAACACCGGGGAGCTGTTTTTT
TRBJ2-7 | TRBV12-3/TRBV12-4 | . | . | CASSLGGSYEQYF | TGTGCCAGCAGTTTAGGAGGTAGCTACGAGCAGTACTTC
TRBJ1-1 | TRBV6-5 | . | . | CASSFALNTEAFF | TGTGCCAGCAGCTTTGCCCTGAACACTGAAGCTTTCTTT
TRBJ2-1 | TRBV14 | . | TRBD2 | CASSQIAGSYNEQFF | TGTGCCAGCAGCCAAATAGCGGGGAGTTACAATGAGCAGTTCTTC
TRBJ1-2 | TRBV2 | . | . | CASSDRPVNPNYGYTF | TGTGCCAGCAGTGACCGGCCAGTGAACCCTAACTATGGCTACACCTTC
TRBJ1-2 | TRBV19 | . | . | CASSIQTAPYGYTF | TGTGCCAGTAGTATCCAGACAGCCCCCTATGGCTACACCTTC
TRBJ2-3 | TRBV6-4 | . | TRBD2 | CASSDNGGATDTQYF | TGTGCCAGCAGTGACAACGGGGGGGCCACAGATACGCAGTATTTT
TRBJ1-1 | TRBV11-3 | . | . | CASSPGGAGVTNTEAFF | TGTGCCAGCAGCCCGGGGGGGGCAGGGGTCACGAACACTGAAGCTTTCTTT
TRBJ2-3 | TRBV11-3 | . | . | CASSLSQTGTDTQYF | TGTGCCAGCAGCTTATCCCAAACGGGCACAGATACGCAGTATTTT
TRBJ1-4 | TRBV4-1 | . | TRBD1 | CASSQMTGPASEKLFF | TGCGCCAGCAGCCAGATGACAGGGCCGGCTTCTGAAAAACTGTTTTTT
TRBJ1-5 | TRBV3-1/TRBV3-2 | . | . | CASSHGDQPQHF | TGTGCCAGCAGCCATGGTGATCAGCCCCAGCATTTT
TRBJ1-4 | TRBV24-1 | once | TRBD1 | CATRHTGGRCLGEKLFF | TGTGCCACCAGACACACAGGGGGCCGCTGCTTGGGTGAAAAACTGTTTTTT
TRBJ2-5 | TRBV3-1/TRBV3-2 | . | . | CASSQAGAQYF | TGTGCCAGCAGCCAAGCGGGGGCCCAGTACTTC
TRBJ2-5 | TRBV20-1 | . | . | CSAEIGETQYF | TGCAGTGCTGAGATCGGGGAGACCCAGTACTTC
TRBJ1-2 | TRBV7-6 | . | TRBD1 | CASSAGTGNYGYTF | TGTGCCAGCAGCGCCGGGACAGGGAACTATGGCTACACCTTC
TRBJ2-7 | TRBV6-2/TRBV6-3 | . | TRBD1 | CASSTFSGQGAQGYEQYF | TGTGCCAGCAGTACCTTCTCGGGACAGGGGGCGCAGGGGTACGAGCAGTACTTC
TRBJ2-1 | TRBV27 | . | . | CASRPEPGLQNEQFF | TGTGCCAGCAGACCTGAACCGGGACTCCAAAATGAGCAGTTCTTC
TRBJ1-3 | TRBV20-1 | . | . | CSAPGGNTIYF | TGCAGTGCCCCGGGGGGAAACACCATATATTTT
TRBJ2-7 | TRBV3-1/TRBV3-2 | . | . | CASSQDRGALYEQYF | TGTGCCAGCAGCCAAGATCGGGGGGCTCTTTACGAGCAGTACTTC
TRBJ1-6 | TRBV6-6 | . | TRBD1 | CASSKTGTANSPLHF | TGTGCCAGCAGCAAAACCGGGACAGCCAATTCACCCCTCCACTTT
TRBJ2-7 | TRBV19 | . | TRBD1 | CASSVGQGEGEQYF | TGTGCCAGTAGTGTGGGACAGGGAGAGGGCGAGCAGTACTTC
TRBJ1-6 | TRBV30 | . | TRBD1 | CAWSVAGPGQGDSPLHF | TGTGCCTGGAGTGTGGCCGGCCCCGGACAGGGGGATTCACCCCTCCACTTT
TRBJ2-3 | TRBV6-5 | . | . | CAIGTLGGDTQYF | TGTGCCATCGGGACCCTGGGCGGAGATACGCAGTATTTT
TRBJ1-2 | TRBV7-2 | . | . | CASSQQNTYGYTF | TGTGCCAGCAGCCAACAGAACACTTATGGCTACACCTTC
TRBJ1-1 | TRBV29-1 | . | . | CSVGRENTEAFF | TGCAGCGTCGGAAGGGAGAACACTGAAGCTTTCTTT
TRBJ2-2 | TRBV15 | . | . | CATSRDGSRAGELFF | TGTGCCACCAGCAGAGATGGCAGCCGTGCCGGGGAGCTGTTTTTT
TRBJ1-4 | TRBV2 | . | . | CASRKGMGEKLFF | TGTGCCAGCAGGAAGGGGATGGGTGAAAAACTGTTTTTT
TRBJ2-5 | TRBV4-1 | few | . | CASSQGWGGNQETQYF | TGCGCCAGCAGCCAAGGGTGGGGGGGCAACCAAGAGACCCAGTACTTC
TRBJ2-5 | TRBV6-2/TRBV6-3 | . | TRBD1 | CASSYTGQGLTQYF | TGTGCCAGCAGTTACACCGGACAGGGTCTGACCCAGTACTTC
TRBJ1-1 | TRBV5-1 | once | TRBD1 | CASSSGTGGTEAFF | TGCGCCAGCAGCTCGGGGACAGGGGGCACTGAAGCTTTCTTT
TRBJ2-1 | TRBV12-5 | . | . | CASGPGLNNEQFF | TGTGCTAGTGGTCCGGGACTTAACAATGAGCAGTTCTTC
TRBJ2-7 | TRBV6-2/TRBV6-3 | . | TRBD1 | CASSSIPRTGDYEQYF | TGTGCCAGCAGTTCCATCCCTAGGACAGGAGACTACGAGCAGTACTTC
TRBJ1-2 | TRBV7-2 | . | . | CASRRGGSPNYGYTF | TGTGCCAGCAGGCGAGGGGGGTCCCCCAACTATGGCTACACCTTC
TRBJ2-3 | TRBV4-3 | . | TRBD2 | CASSQDSGGITDTQYF | TGCGCCAGCAGCCAAGATAGCGGGGGGATCACAGATACGCAGTATTTT
TRBJ2-5 | TRBV4-1 | . | . | CASSPISPGETQYF | TGCGCCAGCAGCCCAATTAGTCCAGGGGAGACCCAGTACTTC
TRBJ2-7 | TRBV18 | . | . | CASSPPGVLGEQYF | TGTGCCAGCTCACCACCGGGGGTATTGGGCGAGCAGTACTTC